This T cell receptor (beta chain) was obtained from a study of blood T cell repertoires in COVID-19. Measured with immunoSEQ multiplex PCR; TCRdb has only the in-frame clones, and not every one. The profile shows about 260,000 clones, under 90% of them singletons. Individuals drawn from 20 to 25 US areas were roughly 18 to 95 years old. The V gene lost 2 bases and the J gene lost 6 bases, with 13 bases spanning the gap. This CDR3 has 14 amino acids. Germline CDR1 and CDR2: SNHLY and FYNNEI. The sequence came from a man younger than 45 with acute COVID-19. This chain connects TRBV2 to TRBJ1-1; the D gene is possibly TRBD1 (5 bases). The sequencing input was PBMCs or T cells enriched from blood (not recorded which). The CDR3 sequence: CASSENSGLPEAFF. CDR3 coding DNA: TGTGCCAGCAGTGAAAATTCAGGGCTCCCTGAAGCTTTCTTT.